The 8 T cell receptor beta chains below come from one sample, sequenced in a study of cytomegalovirus exposure and HLA in healthy donors. PCR involved 60 Vbeta and 13 Jbeta primers. Produced via immunoSEQ multiplex PCR; TCRdb's table is partial and in-frame only. The table records roughly 240,000 clones, roughly 87% of them present only once. Material for sequencing was PBMCs. These receptors came from a woman aged 40 to 49 in good health and CMV-seropositive.

The rearrangement joins TRBV4-2 to TRBJ2-2; 14 bases are a match to TRBD2. This CDR3 is built from 18 residues. V shed 4 bases and J 0 bases; nucleotides not matched to a gene: 4. Germline CDR1 reads LGHNA; CDR2 reads YNFKEQ. CDR3 DNA sequence: TGTGCCAGCAGCCGTGGACTAGCGGGAGGCGCGAACACCGGGGAGCTGTTTTTT. Its translation: CASSRGLAGGANTGELFF.

The chain employs TRBV6-1 and TRBJ2-1, with D uncertain. Per the germline V gene, CDR1 is MNHNS and CDR2 is SASEGT. Trimming removed 2 bases at V and 0 bases at J, with 11 bases between. The CDR3 runs to 16 residues. CDR3 residues: CASSESAASSYNEQFF. CDR3 in DNA: TGTGCCAGCAGTGAAAGCGCCGCCAGCTCCTACAATGAGCAGTTCTTC.

The rearrangement links TRBV7-9 to TRBJ2-7, with a possible D match to TRBD1 (5 bases). Trimming pared 2 bases from V and 2 bases from J, leaving 10 bases between. CDR3 size: 14 residues. CDR1 and CDR2 from the germline V gene are SEHNR and FQNEAQ (reference sequence). The CDR3, as DNA: TGTGCCAGCAGCTTAAGCAGGGCTACCTACGAGCAGTACTTC. This translates into CASSLSRATYEQYF.

The chain recombines TRBV9 with TRBJ2-1; 9 bases line up with TRBD2. The CDR3 totals 17 residues. Per germline, CDR1 SGDLS and CDR2 YYNGEE. The V and J ends lost 2 bases and 6 bases, in that order; junction bases with no gene match: 12. In nucleotides, the CDR3 is TGTGCCAGCAGCGTGGGCGGGGGGGCCAAAAGAGGCAATGAGCAGTTCTTC. Translation: CASSVGGGAKRGNEQFF.

V and J are TRBV7-3 and TRBJ2-7; D may be TRBD1 (6 bases). Germline V CDR1 and CDR2: SGHTA, FQGTGA. This CDR3 region has 14 residues. The ends were cut back, 2 bases at V and 5 bases at J, with 13 bases in the middle. CDR3 in amino acids: CASSLFGGGDEQYF. In nucleotides, the CDR3 is TGTGCCAGCAGCTTATTTGGTGGGGGCGACGAGCAGTACTTC.

This chain links TRBV10-3 with TRBJ2-2, with 13 bases matching TRBD2. The CDR3 consists of 14 residues. Germline V gene sequence: CDR1 ENHRY, CDR2 SYGVKD. V lost 6 bases, J lost 5 bases, and 0 bases stayed unmatched. The CDR3 DNA follows: TGTGCCATCAGGACTAGCGGGGGGACCGGGGAGCTGTTTTTT. This gives the protein CAIRTSGGTGELFF.

This clone showed up just a few times. This chain links TRBV9 with TRBJ2-1; D possibly corresponds to TRBD2 (6 bases). The CDR3 extends over 17 amino acids. CDR1 SGDLS and CDR2 YYNGEE come from the germline V gene. Trimming cost V 4 bases and J 5 bases, with 22 bases left between them. Here the CDR3 reads CASSPRNSGEGNNEQFF. Here the CDR3 DNA reads TGTGCCAGCAGCCCACGTAATTCGGGAGAAGGTAACAATGAGCAGTTCTTC.

The chain links TRBV30 to TRBJ2-5, with D possibly TRBD2 on 5 matching bases. This CDR3 spans 11 amino acids. Per the germline V gene, CDR1 is GTSNPN and CDR2 is SVGIG (reference sequence). The V end lost 2 bases, the J end lost 5 bases, and 6 bases lay between the germline ends. The CDR3 spells CAWSPGETQYF. CDR3 coding DNA: TGTGCCTGGAGTCCGGGGGAGACCCAGTACTTC.